The 20 T cell receptor beta chains below all came from one sample that was sequenced in a study of beta chain features in type 1 diabetes. Sequenced material consisted of expressed TCRB transcripts (all of the isolated RNA was reverse transcribed). TCRdb's table, derived via immunoSEQ multiplex PCR, lists solely in-frame clones and lacks some. The data show about 470,000 clones, with approximately 30% seen just once and roughly 0.066% held by the top ten. Sequencing input: naive CD4+ T cells from blood. These receptors were obtained from a man younger than 30 in good health.

The gene calls are TRBV5-6 and TRBJ2-3, with a possible D match to TRBD1 (5 bases). This CDR3 has 15 amino acids. With 0 bases removed from V and 1 base from J, the gap between germline ends came to 9 bases. Germline V gives CDR1 SGHDT, CDR2 YYEEEE. Here the CDR3 reads CASSLEFRGTDTQYF. CDR3 in DNA: TGTGCCAGCAGCTTGGAGTTCAGGGGCACAGATACGCAGTATTTT.

This clone showed up just a few times. Distinct nucleotide sequences in the sample also encode this CDR3. This chain joins TRBV30 and TRBJ1-2, with D uncertain. This CDR3 is 12 amino acids long. V lost 2 bases and J 2 bases, leaving 6 bases between the germline ends. Germline CDR1 reads GTSNPN; CDR2 reads SVGIG (reference sequence). The CDR3 loop reads CAWSRRNYGYTF. CDR3 nucleotide sequence: TGTGCCTGGAGTCGACGGAACTATGGCTACACCTTC.

The chain uses TRBV4-3 and TRBJ2-5, with 12 bases fitting TRBD1. The V and J ends lost 3 bases and 5 bases, in that order; junction bases with no gene match: 7. Germline V gives CDR1 LGHNA, CDR2 YSLEER. The CDR3 is 16 residues long. CDR3 bases: TGCGCCAGCAGCCAGGGGACAGGGGGCCGTATTGAGACCCAGTACTTC. It encodes CASSQGTGGRIETQYF.

This rearrangement joins TRBV18 to TRBJ1-1; no clear D gene. Between the trimmed V and J ends, which lost 3 bases and 0 bases, there was a span of 8 bases. Germline CDR1 KGHSH, CDR2 LQKENI. CDR3 length equals 14 residues. The CDR3 DNA follows: TGTGCCAGCTCACCGGCTCTCATGAACACTGAAGCTTTCTTT. Amino acid sequence: CASSPALMNTEAFF.

The V gene is TRBV11-2, the J gene TRBJ2-1; maybe TRBD1 (6 bases). The germline CDR1 and CDR2 sequences are SGHAT and FQNNGV. The V end was cut by 5 bases, the J end by 8 bases, with 16 bases between. This CDR3 region has 14 residues. The CDR3 nucleotides read TGTGCCAGCAGCCCAACAGGGATCCGAGATGAGCAGTTCTTC. Protein: CASSPTGIRDEQFF.

This clone occurred a few times. The chain links TRBV7-6 to TRBJ2-1, with D perhaps TRBD2 (5 bases). The CDR3 extends over 15 amino acids. The ends were cut back, 5 bases at V and 6 bases at J, with 17 bases in the middle. The V gene's germline CDR1 is SGHVS and CDR2 FNYEAQ. CDR3 bases: TGTGCCAGCAGCACCCACAGAGCGGCGAGCAATGAGCAGTTCTTC. Encoded protein: CASSTHRAASNEQFF.

The rearrangement links TRBV14 to TRBJ2-4; tentative D call: TRBD1 (6 bases). Germline assignment: CDR1 SGHDN and CDR2 FVKESK. The CDR3 consists of 15 residues. Deletions cut 5 bases from V and 5 bases from J, with 16 bases between. The CDR3 is CASSGARGDENIQYF. Here the CDR3 DNA reads TGTGCCAGCAGCGGAGCCAGGGGAGATGAAAACATTCAGTACTTC.

The genes are TRBV7-2 and TRBJ2-7; 8 bases fit TRBD1. This CDR3 comprises 14 residues. Germline V gives CDR1 SGHTA, CDR2 FQGNSA. J lost 4 bases, V lost 5 bases, and 7 bases had no gene match. The CDR3 spells CASSTRTGFYEQYF. The DNA of the CDR3 is TGTGCCAGCAGCACCCGGACAGGGTTTTACGAGCAGTACTTC.

There are a few counts of this clone. V is TRBV25-1 and J is TRBJ1-4; D remains unclear. The CDR3 covers 16 residues. The germline gives CDR1 MGHDK, CDR2 SYGVNS. V lost 3 bases to trimming and J lost 8 bases, with 19 bases between them. The CDR3 coding sequence is TGTGCCAGCAGTGACCAACGGACGGCAAGTCGGGAAAAACTGTTTTTT. It codes for CASSDQRTASREKLFF.

This rearrangement joins TRBV29-1 to TRBJ1-3; D gene ambiguous. The ends were cut back, 6 bases at V and 1 base at J, with 19 bases in the middle. CDR1 SQVTM and CDR2 ANQGSEA come from the germline V gene. This CDR3 spans 16 amino acids. In DNA, the CDR3 is TGCAGCGTCGCCGGTAGGGCGGGAGGGTCTGGAAACACCATATATTTT. As protein: CSVAGRAGGSGNTIYF.

The V call is TRBV19, the J call TRBJ2-5; no clear D. This CDR3 has 14 residues. The V and J ends lost 0 bases and 2 bases respectively, with 7 bases between them. CDR1 and CDR2 from the germline V gene are LNHDA and SQIVND (reference sequence). In nucleotides, the CDR3 is TGTGCCAGTAGTATAGATCGGAATCAAGAGACCCAGTACTTC. Translating gives CASSIDRNQETQYF.

In this sample, this clone turned up a few times. This chain connects TRBV7-2 to TRBJ1-1; 7 bases align to TRBD1. J was trimmed by 4 bases and V by 5 bases; bases with no gene match: 7. Germline CDR1 reads SGHTA; CDR2 reads FQGNSA. This CDR3 has 14 amino acids. DNA of the CDR3: TGTGCCAGCAGCCCGTCGACAGGGATCACTGAAGCTTTCTTT. This sequence encodes CASSPSTGITEAFF.

This clone occurred once. CDR3 bases: TGTGCCAGCAGCCAACTAGACCCCGAAGGGGGCTACGAGCAGTACTTC. Translating it yields CASSQLDPEGGYEQYF. This chain connects TRBV14 to TRBJ2-7, with a possible D match to TRBD1 (6 bases). Trimming shortened V by 2 bases and J by 3 bases, and 17 bases separated the two germline ends. This CDR3 spans 16 amino acids. Germline V gene sequence: CDR1 SGHDN, CDR2 FVKESK.

This clone was found a few times. The chain recombines TRBV4-2 with TRBJ2-7; 7 bases fit TRBD2. CDR1 is LGHNA and CDR2 is YNFKEQ in the germline V gene. The CDR3 length is 14 residues. V lost 4 bases to trimming and J lost 3 bases; unmatched junction nucleotides: 6. CDR3: CASSREERDYEQYF. CDR3 sequence (DNA): TGTGCCAGCAGCCGAGAGGAGCGGGACTACGAGCAGTACTTC.

The genes are TRBV29-1 and TRBJ2-2, with TRBD2 as a possible D gene (5 bases). Germline CDR1 is SQVTM and CDR2 is ANQGSEA. The CDR3 consists of 13 residues. The V end lost 6 bases, the J end lost 1 base, and 9 bases lay between the germline ends. DNA for the CDR3: TGCAGCGTCGAGGGAGTGAACACCGGGGAGCTGTTTTTT. Protein product: CSVEGVNTGELFF.

This clone was seen more than once but under ten times. V is TRBV7-6 and J is TRBJ2-7, with D perhaps TRBD2 (5 bases). Germline V gives CDR1 SGHVS, CDR2 FNYEAQ. The CDR3 extends over 13 amino acids. Trimming took 0 bases from V and 3 from J, leaving 6 bases between them. This chain's CDR3 is CASSLAGNYEQYF. Written as DNA, the CDR3 is TGTGCCAGCAGCTTAGCCGGGAACTACGAGCAGTACTTC.

This clone has more than one count but fewer than ten. The chain combines TRBV19 with TRBJ2-1; the D gene is possibly TRBD2 (6 bases). Germline V gene lookup returns CDR1 LNHDA and CDR2 SQIVND (reference sequence). The V end lost 2 bases, the J end lost 2 bases, and 10 bases lay between the germline ends. The CDR3 sequence is 15 residues long. Here the CDR3 reads CASSINLAPYNEQFF. Written as DNA, the CDR3 is TGTGCCAGTAGTATAAACCTAGCGCCCTACAATGAGCAGTTCTTC.

The V and J genes are TRBV30 and TRBJ2-5; D tentatively reads TRBD1 or TRBD2 (5 bases each). The germline V gene encodes CDR1 GTSNPN and CDR2 SVGIG (reference sequence). The CDR3 is made up of 15 amino acids. With 4 bases removed from V and 1 base from J, the gap between germline ends came to 16 bases. CDR3 region: CAWTEGYISQETQYF. In nucleotides, the CDR3 is TGTGCCTGGACCGAGGGGTACATTTCCCAAGAGACCCAGTACTTC.

The V call is TRBV30, the J call TRBJ1-4; 11 bases are a match to TRBD1. Germline CDR1 is GTSNPN and CDR2 is SVGIG (reference sequence). J lost 2 bases, V lost 3 bases, and 5 bases had no gene match. This CDR3 is built from 16 residues. In nucleotides, the CDR3 is TGTGCCTGGAGCCTCGGACAGGGGGCCACTAATGAAAAACTGTTTTTT. As protein: CAWSLGQGATNEKLFF.

Only a few counts were recorded for this clone. The rearrangement uses TRBV29-1 and TRBJ2-5, with D hard to call. The CDR3 has 10 amino acids. V dropped 7 bases and J dropped 1 base, with 4 bases sitting between them. The germline V gene encodes CDR1 SQVTM and CDR2 ANQGSEA. DNA for the CDR3: TGCAGCGGGAGCCAAGAGACCCAGTACTTC. It specifies CSGSQETQYF.